A selection of T cell receptor beta chains follows, all from one sample in a study of Graves' ophthalmopathy and Graves' hyperthyroidism. TCRdb re-called the multiplex PCR reads through MiXCR, storing one row per CDR3 protein. The table includes hundreds of thousands of distinct CDR3 sequences, around a fifth detected once. The material sequenced was peripheral blood. These TCRs come from a woman in her fifties or sixties with Graves' ophthalmopathy. CDR3s include the opening cysteine and the closing phenylalanine or tryptophan. Each record gives: CDR3 DNA, CDR3 protein, clone size, CDR3 length, D gene, J gene, V gene. The D gene is left open where the match is weak. Size is omitted from some rows. Given values are once, few, many or a class for expanded clones.

CDR3nt: TGCGCCAGCAGCTTTGGGCAAGGCCTACGAGAGACCCAGTACTTC
CDR3aa: CASSFGQGLRETQYF
abundance: many
len: 15
d_gene: .
j_gene: TRBJ2-5
v_gene: TRBV5-1

CDR3nt: TGTGCCAGCAGCCTGGGGGCTAGCGGGAGAGGTGAGCAGTTCTTC
CDR3aa: CASSLGASGRGEQFF
abundance: many
len: 15
d_gene: TRBD2
j_gene: TRBJ2-1
v_gene: TRBV6-4

CDR3nt: TGTGCCAGCAGCTTATCAGCCGGGACTAGCTACAATGAGCAGTACTTC
CDR3aa: CASSLSAGTSYNEQYF
abundance: .
len: 16
d_gene: TRBD2
j_gene: TRBJ2-5
v_gene: TRBV7-8

CDR3nt: TGTGCCAGCAGAACCACCCGGAGTGGGTCTGGGGAGCAGTACTTC
CDR3aa: CASRTTRSGSGEQYF
abundance: many
len: 15
d_gene: .
j_gene: TRBJ2-7
v_gene: TRBV2

CDR3nt: TGTGCCAGCAGTTTAAACGACGGGACTGAAGCTTTCTTT
CDR3aa: CASSLNDGTEAFF
abundance: .
len: 13
d_gene: .
j_gene: TRBJ1-1
v_gene: TRBV28

CDR3nt: TGTGCCACCCGGAGGGGGGGGGGGGAGACCCAGTACTTC
CDR3aa: CATRRGGGETQYF
abundance: many
len: 13
d_gene: .
j_gene: TRBJ2-5
v_gene: TRBV15

CDR3nt: TGTGCCAGCAGCAACCGGTTTTATAGCAATCAGCCCCAGCATTTT
CDR3aa: CASSNRFYSNQPQHF
abundance: many
len: 15
d_gene: .
j_gene: TRBJ1-5
v_gene: TRBV2

CDR3nt: TGTGCCAGCAGTGAATTTGGCAATAGCTACGAGCAGTACTTC
CDR3aa: CASSEFGNSYEQYF
abundance: .
len: 14
d_gene: .
j_gene: TRBJ2-7
v_gene: TRBV27

CDR3nt: TGCAGCGTTGACGCAACAGGCTACGAGCAGTACTTC
CDR3aa: CSVDATGYEQYF
abundance: many
len: 12
d_gene: .
j_gene: TRBJ2-7
v_gene: TRBV29-1

CDR3nt: TGTGCCAGCAGGCCATTCTCTGGAAACACCATATTTTTT
CDR3aa: CASRPFSGNTIFF
abundance: .
len: 13
d_gene: .
j_gene: TRBJ1-3
v_gene: TRBV28

CDR3nt: TGCAGTGCTCCCTGGGGCAGTCGCTATGGCTACACCTTC
CDR3aa: CSAPWGSRYGYTF
abundance: many
len: 13
d_gene: .
j_gene: TRBJ1-2
v_gene: TRBV20-1

CDR3nt: TGTGCCAGCAGTTACGGACTTTCTGGGAACACTGAAGCTTTCTTT
CDR3aa: CASSYGLSGNTEAFF
abundance: many
len: 15
d_gene: .
j_gene: TRBJ1-1
v_gene: TRBV6-2/TRBV6-3

CDR3nt: TGTGCCAGCAGTGAAACGACAGTAGCCGATACGCAGTATTTT
CDR3aa: CASSETTVADTQYF
abundance: .
len: 14
d_gene: .
j_gene: TRBJ2-3
v_gene: TRBV6-1

CDR3nt: TGTGCCAGCAGCTTACGTTCTAGCGGGATTCTAGGGCAGTACTTC
CDR3aa: CASSLRSSGILGQYF
abundance: many
len: 15
d_gene: TRBD2
j_gene: TRBJ2-7
v_gene: TRBV5-6

CDR3nt: TGTGCCAGCAGTCGAGGGACGGATAATTCACCCCTCCACTTT
CDR3aa: CASSRGTDNSPLHF
abundance: many
len: 14
d_gene: .
j_gene: TRBJ1-6
v_gene: TRBV27

CDR3nt: TGTGCCAGCTCACCACCCCTTTCTAGCGGGGTTCGCTACGAGCAGTACTTC
CDR3aa: CASSPPLSSGVRYEQYF
abundance: .
len: 17
d_gene: TRBD2
j_gene: TRBJ2-7
v_gene: TRBV18

CDR3nt: TGCGCCAGCAGCTTGATACGGACAGGGACCTACGAGCAGTACTTC
CDR3aa: CASSLIRTGTYEQYF
abundance: few
len: 15
d_gene: TRBD1
j_gene: TRBJ2-7
v_gene: TRBV5-1

CDR3nt: TGTGCCAGCAGTTACGGGCCCCAGGTGACCGGGGAGCTGTTTTTT
CDR3aa: CASSYGPQVTGELFF
abundance: many
len: 15
d_gene: .
j_gene: TRBJ2-2
v_gene: TRBV6-5

CDR3nt: TGTGCCAGCAGTCGTGCGATCCACGAGCAGTACTTC
CDR3aa: CASSRAIHEQYF
abundance: .
len: 12
d_gene: .
j_gene: TRBJ2-7
v_gene: TRBV12-3/TRBV12-4

CDR3nt: TGTGCCAGTAGGCTCCTGGACAACCCTTGGCAGCCCCAGCATTTT
CDR3aa: CASRLLDNPWQPQHF
abundance: many
len: 15
d_gene: .
j_gene: TRBJ1-5
v_gene: TRBV6-1

CDR3nt: TGCGCCAGCAATGGCGGGAGTATCACCGGGGAGCTGTTTTTT
CDR3aa: CASNGGSITGELFF
abundance: .
len: 14
d_gene: TRBD2
j_gene: TRBJ2-2
v_gene: TRBV5-1

CDR3nt: TGTGCCATCAGTGACACCAGGGTTTCCGAGCAGTACTTC
CDR3aa: CAISDTRVSEQYF
abundance: many
len: 13
d_gene: .
j_gene: TRBJ2-7
v_gene: TRBV10-3

CDR3nt: TGTGCCAGCAGTTCACGACAGCCAGATCAGCCCCAGCATTTT
CDR3aa: CASSSRQPDQPQHF
abundance: many
len: 14
d_gene: .
j_gene: TRBJ1-5
v_gene: TRBV28